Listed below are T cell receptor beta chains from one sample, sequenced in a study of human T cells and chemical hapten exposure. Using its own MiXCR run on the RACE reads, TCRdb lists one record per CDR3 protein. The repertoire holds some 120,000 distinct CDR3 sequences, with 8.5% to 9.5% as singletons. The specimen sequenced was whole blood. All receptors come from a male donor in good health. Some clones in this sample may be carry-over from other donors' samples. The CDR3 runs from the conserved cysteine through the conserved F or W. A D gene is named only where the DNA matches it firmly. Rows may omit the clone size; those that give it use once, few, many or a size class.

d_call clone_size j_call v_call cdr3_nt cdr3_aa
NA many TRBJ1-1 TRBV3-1 TGTGCCAGCAGCCAAGACAGTAGGACTGAAGCTTTCTTT CASSQDSRTEAFF
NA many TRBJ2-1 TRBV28 TGTGCCAGCACTCAGGGCTTTACCTACAATGAGCAGTTCTTC CASTQGFTYNEQFF
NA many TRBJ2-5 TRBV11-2 TGTGCCAGCAGCTTAGGGCCGACGGCTCAAGAGACCCAGTACTTC CASSLGPTAQETQYF
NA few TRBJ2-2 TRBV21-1 TGTGCCAGCAGCAAAGGCCAGGGGACGAAGAACACCGGGGAGCTGTTTTTT CASSKGQGTKNTGELFF
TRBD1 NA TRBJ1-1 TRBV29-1 TGCAGCGTTGGCTCAGGGGGCAGTGGTCGAGCTTTCTTT CSVGSGGSGRAFF
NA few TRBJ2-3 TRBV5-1 TGCGCCAGCAGCCAAACTAGGTCCACAGATACGCAGTATTTT CASSQTRSTDTQYF
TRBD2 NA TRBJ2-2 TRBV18 TGTGCCAGCTCACCGAAGGCGGGAGGCACCGGGGAGCTGTTTTTT CASSPKAGGTGELFF
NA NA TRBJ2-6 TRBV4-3 TGCGCCAGCAGCCAAGACTGGAACTCTGGGGCCAACGTCCTGACTTTC CASSQDWNSGANVLTF
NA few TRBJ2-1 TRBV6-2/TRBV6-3 TGTGCCAGCAGTTACCCCCCGGGATACAATGAGCAGTTCTTC CASSYPPGYNEQFF
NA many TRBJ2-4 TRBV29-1 TGCAGCGTTGAAGACAGGGGCAAAAACATTCAGTACTTC CSVEDRGKNIQYF
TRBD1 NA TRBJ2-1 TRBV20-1 TGCAGTGCCCTGACAGGGCCGGCCTACAATGAGCAGTTCTTC CSALTGPAYNEQFF
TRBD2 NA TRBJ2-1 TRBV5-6 TGTGCCAGCAGCTCGAGGACTAGCGGGAGATACAATGAGCAGTTCTTC CASSSRTSGRYNEQFF
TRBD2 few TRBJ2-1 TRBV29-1 TGCAGCGTTGAAGATCCGGTCCGGGCGGGGGAATCCTACAATGAGCAGTTCTTC CSVEDPVRAGESYNEQFF
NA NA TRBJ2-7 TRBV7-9 TGTGCCAGCAGCCAGGACGCACTCAATTGGTACGAGCAGTACTTC CASSQDALNWYEQYF
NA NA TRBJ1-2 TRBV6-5 TGTGCCAGCAGTTACGGGTCGGACTATGGCTACACCTTC CASSYGSDYGYTF
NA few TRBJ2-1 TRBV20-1 TGCAGTGCTAGAGACCAGAGCTCCTACAATGAGCAGTTCTTC CSARDQSSYNEQFF
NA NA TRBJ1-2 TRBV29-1 TGCAGCGTTGAAGATCCAGGGGAACATGGCTACACCTTC CSVEDPGEHGYTF
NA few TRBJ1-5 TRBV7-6 TGTGCCAGCAGCCGATCTACAGGGATGAATCAGCCCCAGCATTTT CASSRSTGMNQPQHF
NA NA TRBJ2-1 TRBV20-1 TGCAGTGCCGGCGGTGCGGGAAGCACGAATTCCTACAATGAGCAGTTCTTC CSAGGAGSTNSYNEQFF
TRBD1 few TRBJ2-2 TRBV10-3 TGTGCCATCAGTGAGTCCCGGACAGGGGTGAGCACCGGGGAGCTGTTTTTT CAISESRTGVSTGELFF
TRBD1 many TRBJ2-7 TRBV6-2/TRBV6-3 TGTGCCACGGACCCCGGGACAGCCCCTTCCGAGCAGTACTTC CATDPGTAPSEQYF
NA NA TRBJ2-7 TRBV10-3 TGTGCCATCAGTCACGACACCGAGCAGTACTTC CAISHDTEQYF
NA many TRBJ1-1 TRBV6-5 TGTGCCAGCAGTTACTCGTCAGGAGGGAACACTGAAGCTTTCTTT CASSYSSGGNTEAFF
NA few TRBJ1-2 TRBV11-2 TGTGCCAGCAGCTTTCCCTGTCCCTATGGCTACACCTTC CASSFPCPYGYTF
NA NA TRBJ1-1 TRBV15 TGTGCCAGCGGACAATCAAACACTGAAGCTTTCTTT CASGQSNTEAFF
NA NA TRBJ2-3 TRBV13 TGTGCCAGCAGCTTAGTAGGGGTTTTAACAGATACGCAGTATTTT CASSLVGVLTDTQYF
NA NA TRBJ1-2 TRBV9 TGTGCCAGCAGCGTAGGAGAGACCAATAACTATGGCTACACCTTC CASSVGETNNYGYTF
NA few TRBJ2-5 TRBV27 TGTGCCAGCAGTTTAGAGGCGAGGGCAGCGGAGACCCAGTACTTC CASSLEARAAETQYF
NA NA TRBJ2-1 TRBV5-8 TGTGCCAGCGGTTACGGTGACAATGAGCAGTTCTTC CASGYGDNEQFF
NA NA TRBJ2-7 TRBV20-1 TGCAGTGCCAAGGACGGGAGCTCCTACGAGCAGTACTTC CSAKDGSSYEQYF
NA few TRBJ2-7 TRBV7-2 TGTGCCAGCAGGGCGTCGAGCGGCCCCTACGAGCAGTACTTC CASRASSGPYEQYF
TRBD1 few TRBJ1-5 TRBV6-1 TGTGCCAGCAGTGAAATCCTGGGGAGGGGGCGACCCCAGCCCCAGCATTTT CASSEILGRGRPQPQHF
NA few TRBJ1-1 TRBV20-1 TGCAGTGCTAGAGGTCTGGGGACGTTGAACACTGAAGCTTTCTTT CSARGLGTLNTEAFF
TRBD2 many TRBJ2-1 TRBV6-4 TGTGCCAGCAGTGACGGGCGGGGGGGCGGAGATGAGCAGTTCTTC CASSDGRGGGDEQFF
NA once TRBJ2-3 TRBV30 TGTGCCTGGAGTCCGTTCAGCACAGATACGCAGTATTTT CAWSPFSTDTQYF
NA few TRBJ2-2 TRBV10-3 TGTGCCATCAGTGGTGGGGACACCGGGGAGCTGTTTTTT CAISGGDTGELFF
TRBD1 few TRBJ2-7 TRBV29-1 TGCAGCGTCCGGGACAGGGCCTCCTACGAGCAGTACTTC CSVRDRASYEQYF
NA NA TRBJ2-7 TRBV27 TGTGCCAGCAGTTTATCCGACGCCAGGGGCTCGTACGAGCAGTACTTC CASSLSDARGSYEQYF
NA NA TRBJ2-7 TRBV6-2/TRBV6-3 TGTGCCAGCAGTCGGGGATTGTCCTTCTACGAGCAGTACTTC CASSRGLSFYEQYF
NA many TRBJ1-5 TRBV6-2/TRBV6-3 TGTGCCAGCAGTTACGCCCGCAATCAGCCCCAGCATTTT CASSYARNQPQHF
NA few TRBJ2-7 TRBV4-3 TGCGCCAGCAGCCAAGACGTGCAGGGGGGACGTTACGAGCAGTACTTC CASSQDVQGGRYEQYF
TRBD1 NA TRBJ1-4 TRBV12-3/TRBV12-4 TGTGCCAGCAGTGCGCCGGACAGGGCAACTAATGAAAAACTGTTTTTT CASSAPDRATNEKLFF
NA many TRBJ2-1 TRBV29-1 TGCAGCGTTAGAGGGTACAATGAGCAGTTCTTC CSVRGYNEQFF
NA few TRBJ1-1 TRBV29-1 TGCAGCGTTGAGTGGTCCACTGAAGCTTCCTTT CSVEWSTEASF
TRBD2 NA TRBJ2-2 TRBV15 TGTGCCACCAGCAGAGCGGCTAGCGGCACCGGGGAGCTGTTTTTT CATSRAASGTGELFF
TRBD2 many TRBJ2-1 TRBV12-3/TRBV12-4 TGTGCCAGCAGTTATGCTAGCGGGGGTAACTCCTACAATGAGCAGTTCTTC CASSYASGGNSYNEQFF
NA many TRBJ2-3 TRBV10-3 TGTGCCATCAGTGAGTCCCCCCGGGGAGATACGCAGTATTTT CAISESPRGDTQYF
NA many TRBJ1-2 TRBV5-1 TGCGCCAGCAGCTTGGTCAGGAACTATGGCTACACCTTC CASSLVRNYGYTF
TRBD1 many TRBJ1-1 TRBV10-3 TGTGCCATCAGTGAGACAGGGGGTAGAACTGAAGCTTTCTTT CAISETGGRTEAFF
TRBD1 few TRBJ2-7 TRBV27 TGTGCCAGCAGTAAAGGACAGGGCTCCTACGAGCAGTACTTC CASSKGQGSYEQYF
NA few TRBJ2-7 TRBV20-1 TGCAGTGCTACGCGGGGCGAGAGGCAGTACTTC CSATRGERQYF
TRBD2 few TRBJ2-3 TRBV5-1 TGCGCCAGCAGCTTGGGGACTAGCGTGATAGATACGCAGTATTTT CASSLGTSVIDTQYF
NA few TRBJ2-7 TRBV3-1 TGTGCCAGCAGAAGGGACGGTATCTACGAGCAGTACTTC CASRRDGIYEQYF
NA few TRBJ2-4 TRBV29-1 TGCAGCGTTGAACCCCCAGGGGCGAAAGACATTCAGTACTTC CSVEPPGAKDIQYF
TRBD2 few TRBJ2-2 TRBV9 TGTGCCAGCAGCGCCGGACTAGCGGGAGTTGGCGGGGAGCTGTTTTTT CASSAGLAGVGGELFF
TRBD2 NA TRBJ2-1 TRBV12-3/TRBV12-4 TGTGCCAGCAGCCAGGGACTAGCAGAGAACAATGAGCAGTTCTTC CASSQGLAENNEQFF
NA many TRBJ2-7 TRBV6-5 TGTGCCACCGGACCCGTCCACGAGCAGTACTTC CATGPVHEQYF
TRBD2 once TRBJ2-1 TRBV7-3 TGTGCCAGCAGCTTAACCCCAGAGCGGGGGTTGGGTGAGCAGTTCTTC CASSLTPERGLGEQFF
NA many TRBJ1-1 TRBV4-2 TGTGCCAGCAGCCAAGAGGGACGGCGGGGCACTGAAGCTTTCTTT CASSQEGRRGTEAFF
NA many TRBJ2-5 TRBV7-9 TGTGCCAGCAGCTTAGCGAGTCCTCCCCAAGAGACCCAGTACTTC CASSLASPPQETQYF